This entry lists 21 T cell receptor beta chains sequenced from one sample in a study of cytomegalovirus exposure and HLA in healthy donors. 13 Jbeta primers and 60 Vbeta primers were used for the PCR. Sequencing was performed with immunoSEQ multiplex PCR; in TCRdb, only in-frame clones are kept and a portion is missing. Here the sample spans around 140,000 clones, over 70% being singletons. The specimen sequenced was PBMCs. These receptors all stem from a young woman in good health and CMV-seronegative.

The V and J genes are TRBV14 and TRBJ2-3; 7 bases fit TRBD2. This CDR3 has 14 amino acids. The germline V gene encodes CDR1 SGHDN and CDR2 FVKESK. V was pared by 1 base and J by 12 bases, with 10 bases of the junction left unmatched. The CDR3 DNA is TGTGCCAGCAGCCAAGCCCATCTGGCGGGAGTACAGTATTTT. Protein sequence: CASSQAHLAGVQYF.

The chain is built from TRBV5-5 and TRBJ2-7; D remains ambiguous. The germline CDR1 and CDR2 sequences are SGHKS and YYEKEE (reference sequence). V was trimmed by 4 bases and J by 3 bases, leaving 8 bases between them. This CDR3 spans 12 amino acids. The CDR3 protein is CASSATDYEQYF. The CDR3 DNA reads TGTGCCAGCAGCGCTACCGACTACGAGCAGTACTTC.

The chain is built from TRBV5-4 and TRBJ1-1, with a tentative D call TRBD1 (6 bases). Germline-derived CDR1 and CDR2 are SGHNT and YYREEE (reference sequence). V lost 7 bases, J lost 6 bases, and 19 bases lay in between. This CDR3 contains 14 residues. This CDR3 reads CASGGDLGGAEAFF. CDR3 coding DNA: TGTGCCAGCGGGGGGGATTTGGGGGGCGCTGAAGCTTTCTTT.

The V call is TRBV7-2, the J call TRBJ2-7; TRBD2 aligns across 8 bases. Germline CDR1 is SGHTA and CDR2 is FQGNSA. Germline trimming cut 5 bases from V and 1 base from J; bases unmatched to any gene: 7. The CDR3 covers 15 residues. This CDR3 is CASSPRTSSSYEQYF. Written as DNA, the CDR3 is TGTGCCAGCAGCCCCCGGACTAGCTCGTCCTACGAGCAGTACTTC.

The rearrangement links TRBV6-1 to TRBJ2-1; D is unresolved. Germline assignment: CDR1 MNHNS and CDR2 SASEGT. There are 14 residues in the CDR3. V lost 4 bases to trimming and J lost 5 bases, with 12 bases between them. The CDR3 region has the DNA TGTGCCAGCAGTGCCATTAACAGACACAATGAGCAGTTCTTC. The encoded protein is CASSAINRHNEQFF.

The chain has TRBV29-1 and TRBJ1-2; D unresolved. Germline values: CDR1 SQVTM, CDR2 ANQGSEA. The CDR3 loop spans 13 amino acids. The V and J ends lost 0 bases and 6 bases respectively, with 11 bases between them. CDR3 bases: TGCAGCGTTGAAGATCAATCTGTAGATGGCTACACCTTC. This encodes CSVEDQSVDGYTF.

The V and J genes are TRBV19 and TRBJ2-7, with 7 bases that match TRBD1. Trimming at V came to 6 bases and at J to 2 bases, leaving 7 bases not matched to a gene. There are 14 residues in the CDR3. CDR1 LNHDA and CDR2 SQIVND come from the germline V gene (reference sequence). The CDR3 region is CASRETGRTYEQYF. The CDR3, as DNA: TGTGCCAGTAGGGAGACAGGGCGGACCTACGAGCAGTACTTC. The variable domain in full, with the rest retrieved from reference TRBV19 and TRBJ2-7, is DGGITQSPKYLFRKEGQNVTLSCEQNLNHDAMYWYRQDPGQGLRLIYYSQIVNDFQKGDIAEGYSVSREKKESFPLTVTSAQKNPTAFYLCASRETGRTYEQYFGPGTRLTVT.

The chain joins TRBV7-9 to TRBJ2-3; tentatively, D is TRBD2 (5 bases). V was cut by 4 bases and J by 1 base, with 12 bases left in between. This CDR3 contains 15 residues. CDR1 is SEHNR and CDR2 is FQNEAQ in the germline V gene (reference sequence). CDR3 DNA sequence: TGTGCCAGCAGCTGGACGGGTAGCGGCACAGATACGCAGTATTTT. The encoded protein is CASSWTGSGTDTQYF. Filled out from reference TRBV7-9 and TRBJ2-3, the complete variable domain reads DTGVSQNPRHKITKRGQNVTFRCDPISEHNRLYWYRQTLGQGPEFLTYFQNEAQLEKSRLLSDRFSAERPKGSFSTLEIQRTEQGDSAMYLCASSWTGSGTDTQYFGPGTRLTVL.

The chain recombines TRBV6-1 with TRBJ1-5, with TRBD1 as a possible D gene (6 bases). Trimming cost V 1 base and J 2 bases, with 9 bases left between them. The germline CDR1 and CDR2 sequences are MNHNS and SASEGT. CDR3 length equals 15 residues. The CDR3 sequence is CASSEEQGRNQPQHF. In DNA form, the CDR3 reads TGTGCCAGCAGTGAAGAACAGGGCCGCAATCAGCCCCAGCATTTT.

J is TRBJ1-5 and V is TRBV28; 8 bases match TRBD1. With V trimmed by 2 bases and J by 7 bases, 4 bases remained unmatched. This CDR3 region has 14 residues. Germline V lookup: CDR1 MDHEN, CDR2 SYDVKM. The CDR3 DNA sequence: TGTGCCAGCAGTTTACCAGGGGGCCGGCAGCCCCAGCATTTT. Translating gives CASSLPGGRQPQHF. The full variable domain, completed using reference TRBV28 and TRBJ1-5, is DVKVTQSSRYLVKRTGEKVFLECVQDMDHENMFWYRQDPGLGLRLIYFSYDVKMKEKGDIPEGYSVSREKKERFSLILESASTNQTSMYLCASSLPGGRQPQHFGDGTRLSIL.

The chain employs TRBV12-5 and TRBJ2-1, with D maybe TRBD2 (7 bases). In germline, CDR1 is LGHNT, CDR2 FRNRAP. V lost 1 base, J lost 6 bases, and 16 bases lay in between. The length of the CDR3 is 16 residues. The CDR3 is CASGLGGGVPANEQFF. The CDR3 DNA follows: TGTGCTAGTGGTTTGGGGGGGGGCGTCCCTGCCAATGAGCAGTTCTTC. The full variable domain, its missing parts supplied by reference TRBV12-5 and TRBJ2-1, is DARVTQTPRHKVTEMGQEVTMRCQPILGHNTVFWYRQTMMQGLELLAYFRNRAPLDDSGMPKDRFSAEMPDATLATLKIQPSEPRDSAVYFCASGLGGGVPANEQFFGPGTRLTVL.

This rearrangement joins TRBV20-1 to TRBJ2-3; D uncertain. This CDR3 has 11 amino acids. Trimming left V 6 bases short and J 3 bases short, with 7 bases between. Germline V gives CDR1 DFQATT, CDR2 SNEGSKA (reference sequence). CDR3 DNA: TGCAGTGCGCCCCAGACAGATACGCAGTATTTT. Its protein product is CSAPQTDTQYF.

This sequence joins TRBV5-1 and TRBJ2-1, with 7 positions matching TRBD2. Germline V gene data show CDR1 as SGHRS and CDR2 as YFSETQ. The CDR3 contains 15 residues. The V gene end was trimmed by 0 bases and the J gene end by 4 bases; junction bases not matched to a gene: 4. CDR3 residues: CASSLGGSPYNEQFF. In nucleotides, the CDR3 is TGCGCCAGCAGCTTGGGCGGGAGTCCGTACAATGAGCAGTTCTTC. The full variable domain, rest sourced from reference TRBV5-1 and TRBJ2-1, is KAGVTQTPRYLIKTRGQQVTLSCSPISGHRSVSWYQQTPGQGLQFLFEYFSETQRNKGNFPGRFSGRQFSNSRSEMNVSTLELGDSALYLCASSLGGSPYNEQFFGPGTRLTVL.

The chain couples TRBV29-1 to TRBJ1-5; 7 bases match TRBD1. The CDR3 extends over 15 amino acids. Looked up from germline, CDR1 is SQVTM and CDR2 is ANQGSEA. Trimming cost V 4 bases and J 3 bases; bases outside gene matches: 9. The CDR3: CSVVFGQADNQPQHF. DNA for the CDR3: TGCAGCGTTGTATTCGGACAGGCAGACAATCAGCCCCAGCATTTT.

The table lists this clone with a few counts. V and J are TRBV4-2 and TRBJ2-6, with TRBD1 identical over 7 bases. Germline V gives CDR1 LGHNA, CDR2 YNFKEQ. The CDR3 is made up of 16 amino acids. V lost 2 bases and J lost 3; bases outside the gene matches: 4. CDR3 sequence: CASSQRGGDGANVLTF. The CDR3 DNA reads TGTGCCAGCAGCCAACGAGGGGGCGATGGGGCCAACGTCCTGACTTTC.

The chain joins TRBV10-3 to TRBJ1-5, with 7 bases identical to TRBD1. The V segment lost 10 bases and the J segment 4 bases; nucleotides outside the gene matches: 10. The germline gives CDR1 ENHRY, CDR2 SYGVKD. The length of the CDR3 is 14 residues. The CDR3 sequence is CATRDREGNQPQHF. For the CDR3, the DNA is TGTGCCACCCGAGACAGGGAAGGGAATCAGCCCCAGCATTTT.

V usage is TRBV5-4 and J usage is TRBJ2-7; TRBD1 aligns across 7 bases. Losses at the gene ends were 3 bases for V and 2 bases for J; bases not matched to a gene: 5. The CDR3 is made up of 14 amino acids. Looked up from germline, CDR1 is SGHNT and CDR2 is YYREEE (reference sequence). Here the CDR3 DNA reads TGTGCCAGCAGCTCCATGACAGGGACCTACGAGCAGTACTTC. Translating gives CASSSMTGTYEQYF.

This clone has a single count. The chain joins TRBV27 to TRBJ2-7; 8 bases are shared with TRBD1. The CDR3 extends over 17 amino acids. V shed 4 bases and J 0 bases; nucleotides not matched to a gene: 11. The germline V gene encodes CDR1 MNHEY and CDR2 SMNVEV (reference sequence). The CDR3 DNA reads TGTGCCAGCAGTTGGTCCCGGGACAGGTTTCTCTCCTACGAGCAGTACTTC. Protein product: CASSWSRDRFLSYEQYF.

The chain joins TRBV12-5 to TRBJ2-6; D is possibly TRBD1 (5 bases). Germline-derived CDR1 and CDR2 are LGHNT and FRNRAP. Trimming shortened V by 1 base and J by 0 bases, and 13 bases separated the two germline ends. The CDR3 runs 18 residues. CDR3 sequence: CASGLEAFRVSGANVLTF. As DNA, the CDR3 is TGTGCTAGTGGTTTGGAGGCGTTCAGGGTCTCTGGGGCCAACGTCCTGACTTTC.

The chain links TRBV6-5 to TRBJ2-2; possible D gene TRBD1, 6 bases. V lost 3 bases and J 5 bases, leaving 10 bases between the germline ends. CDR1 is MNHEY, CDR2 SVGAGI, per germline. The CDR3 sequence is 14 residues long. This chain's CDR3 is CASSYLQGTGELFF. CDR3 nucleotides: TGTGCCAGCAGTTATCTCCAGGGGACCGGGGAGCTGTTTTTT.

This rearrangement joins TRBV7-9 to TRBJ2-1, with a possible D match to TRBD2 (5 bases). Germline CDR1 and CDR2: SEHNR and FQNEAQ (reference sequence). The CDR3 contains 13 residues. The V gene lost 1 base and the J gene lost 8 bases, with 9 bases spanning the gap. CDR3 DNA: TGTGCCAGCAGCTTAGGACGCGGGTATGAGCAGTTCTTC. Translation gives CASSLGRGYEQFF.